These T cell receptor beta chains were read from a single sample in a study of T cell responses to AZD1222 COVID-19 vaccine. The method was immunoSEQ multiplex PCR; TCRdb's version includes in-frame clones alone and lacks a portion of them. The data show about 93,000 clones, about 86% seen once. Sequencing used peripheral blood, obtained on day 0 of AZD1222 vaccination. These receptors were collected from an adult in good health. Both conserved end residues are part of each CDR3. The D gene is left open where the match is weak. Not all rows give a size; the values are once, few, many and, for expanded clones, a class.

j_gene: TRBJ2-1
d_gene: TRBD2
v_gene: TRBV28
abundance: NA
CDR3nt: TGTGCCAGCAGTTTAGTTCGCGGGAGGGTAATTGATGAGCAGTTCTTC
CDR3aa: CASSLVRGRVIDEQFF

j_gene: TRBJ1-2
d_gene: NA
v_gene: TRBV10-3
abundance: NA
CDR3nt: TGTGCCATCAGTGGAACCCTGAGAGAGGATGGCTACACCTTC
CDR3aa: CAISGTLREDGYTF

j_gene: TRBJ1-3
d_gene: NA
v_gene: TRBV7-2
abundance: NA
CDR3nt: TGTGCCAGCAGCTTAGCGGGACGTGGAAACACCATATATTTT
CDR3aa: CASSLAGRGNTIYF

j_gene: TRBJ2-2
d_gene: NA
v_gene: TRBV6-4
abundance: NA
CDR3nt: TGTGCCAGCAGTGACTCGGCTCGTGGGGCTGACACCGGGGAGCTGTTTTTT
CDR3aa: CASSDSARGADTGELFF

j_gene: TRBJ2-7
d_gene: TRBD2
v_gene: TRBV28
abundance: NA
CDR3nt: TGTGCCAGCAGTCTGACTAGCGGGAGTCGCTACGAGCAGTACTTC
CDR3aa: CASSLTSGSRYEQYF

j_gene: TRBJ2-7
d_gene: TRBD2
v_gene: TRBV9
abundance: NA
CDR3nt: TGTGCCAGCAGCGCGGGGAGGACTAGCGGGAGTGGCCTGGGCGACGAGCAGTACTTC
CDR3aa: CASSAGRTSGSGLGDEQYF

j_gene: TRBJ2-1
d_gene: NA
v_gene: TRBV25-1
abundance: once
CDR3nt: TGTGCCAGCAGTGAGATTGAGGCTAGAGGACCCTACAATGAGCAGTTCTTC
CDR3aa: CASSEIEARGPYNEQFF

j_gene: TRBJ1-1
d_gene: TRBD1
v_gene: TRBV28
abundance: NA
CDR3nt: TGTGCCAGCAGATCGGGACAGTACACTGAAGCTTTCTTT
CDR3aa: CASRSGQYTEAFF

j_gene: TRBJ1-2
d_gene: TRBD1
v_gene: TRBV28
abundance: once
CDR3nt: TGTGCCAGCAGTTTTTTCCCCGGACAGGGGCATGGCTACACCTTC
CDR3aa: CASSFFPGQGHGYTF

j_gene: TRBJ2-1
d_gene: NA
v_gene: TRBV4-3
abundance: NA
CDR3nt: TGCGCCAGCAGCCGAGGGGGACCCACTAGCGTGTCCTACAATGAGCAGTTCTTC
CDR3aa: CASSRGGPTSVSYNEQFF

j_gene: TRBJ2-7
d_gene: NA
v_gene: TRBV12-3/TRBV12-4
abundance: NA
CDR3nt: TGTGCCAGCAGTTCGGTTAACTACGAGCAGTACTTC
CDR3aa: CASSSVNYEQYF

j_gene: TRBJ2-7
d_gene: TRBD2
v_gene: TRBV7-9
abundance: NA
CDR3nt: TGTGCCAGCAGCCCGCCGGCGGGGGAAGGAACTTACGAGCAGTACTTC
CDR3aa: CASSPPAGEGTYEQYF

j_gene: TRBJ1-3
d_gene: NA
v_gene: TRBV7-9
abundance: NA
CDR3nt: TGTGCCAGCAGCTTAGTTGGGGACTCTGGAAACACCATATATTTT
CDR3aa: CASSLVGDSGNTIYF

j_gene: TRBJ1-6
d_gene: NA
v_gene: TRBV25-1
abundance: NA
CDR3nt: TGTGCCAGCAGTGAATGGGACTTGATAGGTTCACCCCTCCACTTT
CDR3aa: CASSEWDLIGSPLHF

j_gene: TRBJ2-1
d_gene: NA
v_gene: TRBV6-6
abundance: NA
CDR3nt: TGTGCCAGCAGTTACTCGACAGGACTAGTTACCAATGAGCAGTTCTTC
CDR3aa: CASSYSTGLVTNEQFF

j_gene: TRBJ2-7
d_gene: NA
v_gene: TRBV7-9
abundance: NA
CDR3nt: TGTGCCAGCGGGCGGACAACCGCGCGCCCGTACGAGCAGTACTTC
CDR3aa: CASGRTTARPYEQYF

j_gene: TRBJ2-5
d_gene: NA
v_gene: TRBV24-1
abundance: NA
CDR3nt: TGTGCCACCAGTAACTACTCCCGGGACTCCCGAAGACGAGGACAAGAGACCCAGTACTTC
CDR3aa: CATSNYSRDSRRRGQETQYF

j_gene: TRBJ2-7
d_gene: NA
v_gene: TRBV7-9
abundance: NA
CDR3nt: TGTGCCAGCAGCTCCACCAACGAACCAGCCTACGAGCAGTACTTC
CDR3aa: CASSSTNEPAYEQYF

j_gene: TRBJ2-2
d_gene: NA
v_gene: TRBV14
abundance: NA
CDR3nt: TGTGCCAGCAGCCAAGATGGACTACCTAGGGGCGGGGAGCTGTTTTTT
CDR3aa: CASSQDGLPRGGELFF

j_gene: TRBJ2-5
d_gene: NA
v_gene: TRBV7-9
abundance: NA
CDR3nt: TGTGCCAGCAGCAAGACTAGTTCCCCTAGAGGGACCCAGTACTTC
CDR3aa: CASSKTSSPRGTQYF

j_gene: TRBJ2-7
d_gene: NA
v_gene: TRBV29-1
abundance: NA
CDR3nt: TGCAGCGTTGAAGATAAGGAGGGACACCCACTCGGAGAGCAGTACTTC
CDR3aa: CSVEDKEGHPLGEQYF

j_gene: TRBJ2-2
d_gene: TRBD1
v_gene: TRBV19
abundance: NA
CDR3nt: TGTGCCACCAAGCCCGGGACAGGGAGCACCGGGGAGCTGTTTTTT
CDR3aa: CATKPGTGSTGELFF

j_gene: TRBJ2-7
d_gene: TRBD2
v_gene: TRBV5-6
abundance: NA
CDR3nt: TGTGCCAGCAGCTCGGGGGGAATATACGAGCAGTACTTC
CDR3aa: CASSSGGIYEQYF

j_gene: TRBJ2-6
d_gene: NA
v_gene: TRBV24-1
abundance: few
CDR3nt: TGTGCCACCAGTGACCCACAGGGCTACGGGGCCAACGTCCTGACTTTC
CDR3aa: CATSDPQGYGANVLTF

j_gene: TRBJ2-7
d_gene: TRBD1
v_gene: TRBV7-2
abundance: NA
CDR3nt: TGTGCCAGCAGCTTAGCATGGACAGGGGGGTACGAGCAGTACTTC
CDR3aa: CASSLAWTGGYEQYF

j_gene: TRBJ1-4
d_gene: NA
v_gene: TRBV3-1/TRBV3-2
abundance: NA
CDR3nt: TGTGCCAGCAGCCAGGGAAGGGCAACTAATGAAAAACTGTTTTTT
CDR3aa: CASSQGRATNEKLFF

j_gene: TRBJ2-7
d_gene: TRBD1
v_gene: TRBV10-2
abundance: NA
CDR3nt: TGCGCCAGCAGTGAATTCGGGACAGGGTCCGAGCAGTACTTC
CDR3aa: CASSEFGTGSEQYF

j_gene: TRBJ1-5
d_gene: NA
v_gene: TRBV6-6
abundance: NA
CDR3nt: TGTGCCAGCAGTTTAATAAGGGGGGATCAGCCCCAGCATTTT
CDR3aa: CASSLIRGDQPQHF

j_gene: TRBJ2-5
d_gene: NA
v_gene: TRBV7-3
abundance: NA
CDR3nt: TGTGCCAGCAGCTTAAGTGAGACCCAGTACTTC
CDR3aa: CASSLSETQYF

j_gene: TRBJ2-2
d_gene: NA
v_gene: TRBV12-5
abundance: NA
CDR3nt: TGTGCTAGTGCGGGGCGGACCGGGGAGCTGTTTTTT
CDR3aa: CASAGRTGELFF

j_gene: TRBJ2-7
d_gene: NA
v_gene: TRBV3-1/TRBV3-2
abundance: NA
CDR3nt: TGTGCCAGCAGCAACGGGGACTCCGCCTACGAGCAGTACTTC
CDR3aa: CASSNGDSAYEQYF

j_gene: TRBJ2-7
d_gene: NA
v_gene: TRBV11-3
abundance: NA
CDR3nt: TGTGCCAGCAGCTTAAATCCGATCTCCTACGAGCAGTACTTC
CDR3aa: CASSLNPISYEQYF

j_gene: TRBJ1-6
d_gene: NA
v_gene: TRBV28
abundance: NA
CDR3nt: TGTGCCAGCAACGCGGGACTCACTAATTCACCCCTCCACTTT
CDR3aa: CASNAGLTNSPLHF

j_gene: TRBJ1-5
d_gene: NA
v_gene: TRBV29-1
abundance: NA
CDR3nt: TGCAGCGTTGTCGACCCCCGAGGGAGGACCCAGCATTTT
CDR3aa: CSVVDPRGRTQHF

j_gene: TRBJ1-6
d_gene: NA
v_gene: TRBV18
abundance: NA
CDR3nt: TGTGCCAGCTCACCCTCGGGAGGGGGTACGGTTAATTCACCCCTCCACTTT
CDR3aa: CASSPSGGGTVNSPLHF

j_gene: TRBJ1-5
d_gene: TRBD1
v_gene: TRBV5-1
abundance: few
CDR3nt: TGCGCCAGCAGCTTAGGGGGCCTCGGGGGTGAGCCCCAGCATTTT
CDR3aa: CASSLGGLGGEPQHF

j_gene: TRBJ1-2
d_gene: NA
v_gene: TRBV19
abundance: NA
CDR3nt: TGTGCCAGTAGTGCGGGACTCGCTGATGGCTACACCTTC
CDR3aa: CASSAGLADGYTF

j_gene: TRBJ2-7
d_gene: TRBD2
v_gene: TRBV19
abundance: NA
CDR3nt: TGTGCCAGTGCGCGGGACTATGGAGCTTACGAGCAGTACTTC
CDR3aa: CASARDYGAYEQYF

j_gene: TRBJ2-1
d_gene: TRBD2
v_gene: TRBV6-5
abundance: NA
CDR3nt: TGTGCCACCCGGGGGAGGGTCGTGAATGAGCAGTTCTTC
CDR3aa: CATRGRVVNEQFF

j_gene: TRBJ1-2
d_gene: NA
v_gene: TRBV7-2
abundance: once
CDR3nt: TGTGCCAGCAGCTTAGGCTGGGGAGACTACACCTTC
CDR3aa: CASSLGWGDYTF

j_gene: TRBJ2-3
d_gene: NA
v_gene: TRBV11-2
abundance: NA
CDR3nt: TGTGCCAGCAGCTTTGAGGCGGGGAGCACAGATACGCAGTATTTT
CDR3aa: CASSFEAGSTDTQYF

j_gene: TRBJ2-1
d_gene: TRBD2
v_gene: TRBV2
abundance: NA
CDR3nt: TGTGCCAGCAGTTGGACTAGCGGCTACAATGAGCAGTTCTTC
CDR3aa: CASSWTSGYNEQFF

j_gene: TRBJ1-1
d_gene: TRBD1
v_gene: TRBV28
abundance: NA
CDR3nt: TGTGCCAGCAGCTGGTTTCGAGGGACAGTGAACACTGAAGCTTTCTTT
CDR3aa: CASSWFRGTVNTEAFF

j_gene: TRBJ2-7
d_gene: NA
v_gene: TRBV18
abundance: few
CDR3nt: TGTGCCAGCTCACCACCGACTACCACGGTGGTGGGGCAGTACTTC
CDR3aa: CASSPPTTTVVGQYF

j_gene: TRBJ2-1
d_gene: NA
v_gene: TRBV7-9
abundance: once
CDR3nt: TGTGCCAGCAGCTCTTTAACGAGCTCCTACAATGAGCAGTTCTTC
CDR3aa: CASSSLTSSYNEQFF

j_gene: TRBJ2-3
d_gene: NA
v_gene: TRBV28
abundance: NA
CDR3nt: TGTGCCAGCAGTTTTTTCGACAGCGGAGATAGCACAGATACGCAGTATTTT
CDR3aa: CASSFFDSGDSTDTQYF

j_gene: TRBJ2-5
d_gene: TRBD2
v_gene: TRBV19
abundance: NA
CDR3nt: TGTGCCAGTAGTAGATCGGGACTACGCGAAGAGACCCAGTACTTC
CDR3aa: CASSRSGLREETQYF

j_gene: TRBJ1-4
d_gene: NA
v_gene: TRBV3-1/TRBV3-2
abundance: NA
CDR3nt: TGTGCCAGCAGCGCGACGGCAACTAATGAAAAACTGTTTTTT
CDR3aa: CASSATATNEKLFF

j_gene: TRBJ2-7
d_gene: NA
v_gene: TRBV5-4
abundance: once
CDR3nt: TGTGCCAGCAGCCGGGACACCTTCTCCTACGAGCAGTACTTC
CDR3aa: CASSRDTFSYEQYF

j_gene: TRBJ2-7
d_gene: TRBD1
v_gene: TRBV9
abundance: NA
CDR3nt: TGTGCCAGCAGCCTACGGGGACAGGGGGCGATTAACTTC
CDR3aa: CASSLRGQGAINF

j_gene: TRBJ1-1
d_gene: NA
v_gene: TRBV28
abundance: NA
CDR3nt: TGTGCCAGCAGTCCTTACCCCGTCCGTATGAACACTGAAGCTTTCTTT
CDR3aa: CASSPYPVRMNTEAFF

j_gene: TRBJ1-3
d_gene: TRBD1
v_gene: TRBV5-1
abundance: once
CDR3nt: TGCGCCAGCAAAGGCCTGGGGACAGCCTCTGGAAACACCATATATTTT
CDR3aa: CASKGLGTASGNTIYF

j_gene: TRBJ1-4
d_gene: TRBD1
v_gene: TRBV27
abundance: NA
CDR3nt: TGTGCCAGCAGTGGCTGGACAGGGAAGGGCGAAAAACTGTTTTTT
CDR3aa: CASSGWTGKGEKLFF

j_gene: TRBJ1-5
d_gene: TRBD1
v_gene: TRBV27
abundance: once
CDR3nt: TGTGCCAGCAGCACGACCGGGACAGGGGGCCGTCAGCCCCAGCATTTT
CDR3aa: CASSTTGTGGRQPQHF

j_gene: TRBJ1-2
d_gene: NA
v_gene: TRBV5-6
abundance: NA
CDR3nt: TGTGCCAGCAGCTTGGGACAGGATTATGGCTACACCTTC
CDR3aa: CASSLGQDYGYTF

j_gene: TRBJ2-1
d_gene: TRBD1
v_gene: TRBV5-1
abundance: NA
CDR3nt: TGCGCCAGCAGCCCGGGACAGGGGACTTACAATGAGCAGTTCTTC
CDR3aa: CASSPGQGTYNEQFF

j_gene: TRBJ1-5
d_gene: NA
v_gene: TRBV3-1/TRBV3-2
abundance: few
CDR3nt: TGTGCCAGCAGCGGGCGGACCCCCAATCAGCCCCAGCATTTT
CDR3aa: CASSGRTPNQPQHF